This T cell receptor (beta chain) was sequenced for a study of T cell repertoires in cytomegalovirus infection. The overall study: Public TCR beta signature analysis indicated the presence of both CMV infection and matching HLA type.

TCRdb analysed the reads with MiXCR anew, one entry per CDR3 protein. The table has approximately 500,000 distinct CDR3 sequences, about 15% seen once; the top ten hold roughly a quarter. Trimming at V came to 5 bases and at J to 4 bases, leaving 12 bases not matched to a gene. The CDR3 is 17 residues long. The germline V gene has CDR1 SGHVS and CDR2 FQNEAQ. This clonotype was counted ten times or more. No antigen is known for it. Overall study findings and caveats: The ex vivo response was dominated by HLA-C-restricted CMV-specific TCR beta clonotypes. Carriers of CMV plus the relevant HLA were identified by cumulative public TCR beta family frequency.

This sequence was found in a human donor in good health (CMV status not recorded). Some clones in this sample may be carry-over from other donors' samples. This chain connects TRBV7-8 to TRBJ2-1, with TRBD2 identical over 9 bases. Sequences were obtained from CD8+ T cells from PBMCs. The CDR3 spells CASSPETLAGLYNEQFF. The DNA for the CDR3 is TGTGCCAGCAGCCCGGAAACCCTAGCGGGATTATACAATGAGCAGTTCTTC. Looking up the rest from reference TRBV7-8 and TRBJ2-1 gives the full variable domain: GAGVSQSPRYKVAKRGQDVALRCDPISGHVSLFWYQQALGQGPEFLTYFQNEAQLDKSGLPSDRFFAERPEGSVSTLKIQRTQQEDSAVYLCASSPETLAGLYNEQFFGPGTRLTVL.